This T cell receptor beta chain is from a study of blood T cell repertoires in COVID-19. Across the study: The United States, Italy and Spain were the sources of the acute and convalescent COVID-19 samples. PBMCs, B-cell-depleted T cells, or T cells provided the cDNA or gDNA that made up the material.

This clone appeared once. Authors' data handling: From reference gene primer amplification, estimates of nucleated cell counts were derived. Sequenced by immunoSEQ multiplex PCR; TCRdb stores in-frame clones only, minus some. Clone size and the V and J calls come from that table; the DNA yielded D and trimming. The sample includes 250,000 to 350,000 clones, 89% of them seen just once. The V end lost 4 bases, the J end lost 0 bases, and 12 bases lay between the germline ends. The CDR3 runs 15 residues. Per the germline V gene, CDR1 is SGHDT and CDR2 is YYEEEE. The sequenced sample was peripheral blood. V usage is TRBV5-6 and J usage is TRBJ2-3, with D perhaps matching TRBD1 (6 bases). The clonotype comes from a woman aged 55 to 70 with acute or convalescent COVID-19. The CDR3 region is CASSGGTRSTDTQYF. In nucleotides, the CDR3 is TGTGCCAGCAGCGGTGGGACAAGAAGCACAGATACGCAGTATTTT.